Below, 19 T cell receptor beta chains from the same sample are listed, as sequenced in a study of shared clonotypes between healthy human individuals (TCRdb year 2020). The library came from the immunoSEQ multiplex PCR assay. As stored in TCRdb, this immuneACCESS dataset retains in-frame rearrangements with V and J assigned. A fraction of the clones does not appear; measured against another copy, unresolved V genes explain less than half of the discrepancy, and the remainder lacks a known reason. A total of 1,500,000 or so clones appear in this sample, over 95% of them only once. Approximately 1% of the sample goes to the ten largest clones. Sample: naive CD4+ T cells sorted from blood. According to the study, the label for this sample's cell subset or site signals: CD45RA+ positively selected. These receptors all stem from a man aged 25 to 40 in good health.

The V gene is TRBV4-2, the J gene TRBJ1-1, with TRBD1 as a possible D gene (6 bases). CDR1 is LGHNA, CDR2 YNFKEQ, per germline. V was trimmed by 3 bases and J by 4 bases, leaving 12 bases between them. CDR3 length equals 14 residues. This CDR3 reads CASSHPGDGTEAFF. DNA for the CDR3: TGTGCCAGCAGCCACCCAGGGGATGGCACTGAAGCTTTCTTT.

The chain employs TRBV28 and TRBJ2-5, with D perhaps matching TRBD1 (6 bases). CDR3 length: 16 amino acids. Germline V lookup: CDR1 MDHEN, CDR2 SYDVKM. The germline V and J ends were trimmed by 6 bases and 4 bases, with 21 bases remaining between them. The DNA of the CDR3 is TGTGCCAGCAGCCTCTATAAGCAGGGGCTAGGAGAGACCCAGTACTTC. Protein product: CASSLYKQGLGETQYF.

The chain carries TRBV18 and TRBJ1-3; D gene uncertain. V was cut by 1 base and J by 3 bases, with 7 bases left in between. Germline V gene sequence: CDR1 KGHSH, CDR2 LQKENI. This CDR3 has 14 residues. The DNA for the CDR3 is TGTGCCAGCTCACCACTAAGGGATGGAAACACCATATATTTT. Translating gives CASSPLRDGNTIYF.

The gene calls are TRBV9 and TRBJ1-2, with D possibly TRBD1 on 5 matching bases. Germline values: CDR1 SGDLS, CDR2 YYNGEE. The CDR3 is 14 residues long. Deletions cut 4 bases from V and 3 bases from J, with 13 bases between. CDR3 residues: CASSFRVSDYGYTF. CDR3 DNA: TGTGCCAGCAGCTTCAGGGTTTCGGACTATGGCTACACCTTC.

The chain links TRBV27 to TRBJ2-5; D call uncertain. Trimming cost V 5 bases and J 3 bases, with 10 bases left between them. Germline values: CDR1 MNHEY, CDR2 SMNVEV (reference sequence). The CDR3 extends over 13 amino acids. CDR3 bases: TGTGCCAGCAGTCAAAACCGAAAAGAGACCCAGTACTTC. Residues: CASSQNRKETQYF.

The V gene is TRBV5-1, the J gene TRBJ2-2, with 7 nucleotides matching TRBD1. Unmatched junction bases numbered 9, after V lost 4 bases and J lost 6 bases. The CDR3 contains 15 residues. The germline gives CDR1 SGHRS, CDR2 YFSETQ. For the CDR3, the DNA is TGCGCCAGCAGCGAAATGACAGGGAAGTCCGGGGAGCTGTTTTTT. Its protein is CASSEMTGKSGELFF.

V and J are TRBV5-1 and TRBJ2-2; D is ambiguous. The CDR3 totals 14 residues. The germline V and J ends were trimmed by 2 bases and 5 bases, with 10 bases remaining between them. Germline V lookup: CDR1 SGHRS, CDR2 YFSETQ. The CDR3 here is CASSFGPQTGELFF. The CDR3 DNA is TGCGCCAGCAGCTTCGGACCTCAAACCGGGGAGCTGTTTTTT.

V and J are TRBV19 and TRBJ1-1, with D unresolved. The V gene lost 3 bases and the J gene lost 7 bases, with 6 bases spanning the gap. The germline V gene has CDR1 LNHDA and CDR2 SQIVND (reference sequence). The CDR3 extends over 11 amino acids. The DNA of the CDR3 is TGTGCCAGTAGTATTATCGGTGAAGCTTTCTTT. Protein sequence: CASSIIGEAFF.

This clone was picked up one time. This chain joins TRBV7-2 and TRBJ2-7; D gene unclear. Germline loops: CDR1 SGHTA, CDR2 FQGNSA. V was clipped by 1 base and J by 2 bases, with 6 bases between them. The CDR3 contains 13 residues. The CDR3 nucleotides read TGTGCCAGCAGCTTAGGTATCCCCTACGAGCAGTACTTC. Encoded protein: CASSLGIPYEQYF.

The chain is built from TRBV5-1 and TRBJ2-5; the D gene is possibly TRBD1 (6 bases). The V gene's germline CDR1 is SGHRS and CDR2 YFSETQ. The V end was cut by 4 bases, the J end by 2 bases, with 12 bases between. The CDR3 is made up of 14 amino acids. The CDR3 protein is CASSPPDSQETQYF. As DNA, the CDR3 is TGCGCCAGCAGCCCACCGGACAGTCAAGAGACCCAGTACTTC.

V and J are TRBV10-1 and TRBJ2-1; 9 nucleotides align to TRBD1. The CDR3 contains 17 residues. Germline V gene data show CDR1 as WNHNN and CDR2 as SYGVQD (reference sequence). The J segment lost 5 bases and the V segment lost 0 bases, leaving 8 bases of the junction unmatched. DNA for the CDR3: TGCGCCAGCAGTGAGTCCTGGACAGGGGCCGGGAACAATGAGCAGTTCTTC. Translated, it gives CASSESWTGAGNNEQFF.

This sequence joins TRBV13 and TRBJ2-3; TRBD2 matches 11 bases. The CDR3 runs to 17 residues. V trimming: 4 bases; J trimming: 0 bases; junction bases outside the gene matches: 6. Germline CDR1 is PRHDT and CDR2 is FYEKMQ (reference sequence). CDR3: CASSYPRTSGSTDTQYF. CDR3 DNA sequence: TGTGCCAGCAGCTATCCCCGGACTAGCGGGAGCACAGATACGCAGTATTTT.

J is TRBJ2-5 and V is TRBV14; D remains ambiguous. Trimming removed 0 bases from V and 7 bases from J, with 9 bases in between. There are 13 residues in the CDR3. Per germline, CDR1 SGHDN and CDR2 FVKESK. CDR3 nucleotide sequence: TGTGCCAGCAGCCAAGATCTAGTGGGGACCCAGTACTTC. Amino acid sequence: CASSQDLVGTQYF.

This clone was recorded only once. J is TRBJ1-4 and V is TRBV5-6; TRBD1 might be the D (5 bases). CDR3 length equals 14 residues. Germline V CDR1 and CDR2: SGHDT, YYEEEE. Deletions cut 4 bases from V and 3 bases from J, with 10 bases between. DNA for the CDR3: TGTGCCAGCAGCCCTAGGGGACCTAATGAAAAACTGTTTTTT. Translating it yields CASSPRGPNEKLFF. The entire variable domain, with the rest obtained from reference TRBV5-6 and TRBJ1-4, is as follows: DAGVTQSPTHLIKTRGQQVTLRCSPKSGHDTVSWYQQALGQGPQFIFQYYEEEERQRGNFPDRFSGHQFPNYSSELNVNALLLGDSALYLCASSPRGPNEKLFFGSGTQLSVL.

This chain joins TRBV7-2 and TRBJ2-5, with no clear D. The CDR3 spans 13 residues. Trimming left V 5 bases short and J 5 bases short, with 12 bases between. The germline V gene has CDR1 SGHTA and CDR2 FQGNSA. The CDR3: CASSPSALETQYF. CDR3 in DNA: TGTGCCAGCAGCCCGTCGGCCCTTGAGACCCAGTACTTC.

About this clone itself: This same CDR3 is encoded by further DNA sequences in the sample. CDR3 residues: CAISESGAGELFF. CDR3 nucleotide sequence: TGTGCCATCAGTGAGTCTGGGGCTGGGGAGCTGTTTTTT. This sequence joins TRBV10-3 and TRBJ2-2; tentative D call: TRBD1 (5 bases). Germline CDR1 is ENHRY and CDR2 is SYGVKD. The CDR3 has 13 residues. The V end was cut by 0 bases, the J end by 8 bases, with 7 bases between.

The gene calls are TRBV11-2 and TRBJ2-3; D remains ambiguous. Germline CDR1 SGHAT, CDR2 FQNNGV. This CDR3 spans 14 amino acids. V was trimmed by 1 base and J by 10 bases, leaving 15 bases between them. CDR3 in amino acids: CASSLAATPRAQYF. The CDR3 bases are TGTGCCAGCAGCTTAGCGGCTACCCCACGGGCGCAGTATTTT. Using reference TRBV11-2 and TRBJ2-3 for the parts outside the CDR3, the full variable domain is EAGVAQSPRYKIIEKRQSVAFWCNPISGHATLYWYQQILGQGPKLLIQFQNNGVVDDSQLPKDRFSAERLKGVDSTLKIQPAKLEDSAVYLCASSLAATPRAQYFGPGTRLTVL.

The V gene is TRBV6-1, the J gene TRBJ2-7; 9 bases align to TRBD1. The CDR3 sequence is 14 residues long. Germline CDR1 and CDR2: MNHNS and SASEGT. Trimming cost V 5 bases and J 5 bases; bases outside gene matches: 7. This CDR3 is CASSSNRGHNEQYF. The DNA of the CDR3 is TGTGCCAGCAGTTCGAACAGGGGGCACAACGAGCAGTACTTC.

V gene TRBV7-2 combines with J gene TRBJ2-3; a possible D gene is TRBD2 (5 bases). The germline gives CDR1 SGHTA, CDR2 FQGNSA. The CDR3 totals 14 residues. Trimming removed 2 bases at V and 2 bases at J, with 8 bases between. The CDR3 nucleotides are TGTGCCAGCAGCTTAACGGGGATCACAGATACGCAGTATTTT. Its translation is CASSLTGITDTQYF.